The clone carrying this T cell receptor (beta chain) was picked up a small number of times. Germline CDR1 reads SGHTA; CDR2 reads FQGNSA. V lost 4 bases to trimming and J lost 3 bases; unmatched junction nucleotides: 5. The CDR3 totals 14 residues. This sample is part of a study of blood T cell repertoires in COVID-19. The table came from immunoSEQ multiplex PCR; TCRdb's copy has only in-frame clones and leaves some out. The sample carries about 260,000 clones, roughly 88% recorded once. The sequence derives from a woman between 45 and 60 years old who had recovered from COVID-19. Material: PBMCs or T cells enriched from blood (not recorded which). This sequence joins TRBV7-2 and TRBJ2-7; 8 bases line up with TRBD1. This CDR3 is CASSSGQGHYEQYF. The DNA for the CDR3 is TGTGCCAGCAGCTCCGGACAGGGTCACTACGAGCAGTACTTC.